This T cell receptor beta chain stems from a study of beta chain features in type 1 diabetes. From germline, CDR1 is MNHEY and CDR2 SVGAGI. CDR3 length: 16 amino acids. Losses at the gene ends were 0 bases for V and 2 bases for J; bases not matched to a gene: 6. Study results and limitations: It was among patients, rather than healthy donors, that naive, central memory and Treg TCRB repertoires appeared more similar. Patients with Type 1 diabetes showed moderately but significantly shorter TCRB CDR3s in all four CD4+ subsets.

This clone was recorded a few times. Its antigen remains unidentified. Investigators reverse transcribed all isolated RNA, so they sequenced expressed TCRB transcripts. Sequencing was performed with immunoSEQ multiplex PCR; in TCRdb, only in-frame clones are kept and a portion is missing. The profile shows 250,000 to 350,000 clones, over 11% of them singletons. Sequenced: naive CD4+ T cells from blood. The V and J genes are TRBV6-5 and TRBJ1-2, with TRBD1 matching 7 bases. The clonotype was recovered from a man aged 30 to 39 with type 1 diabetes. CDR3 coding DNA: TGTGCCAGCAGTTACTCGAATAGGGGGCCCAACTATGGCTACACCTTC. This sequence encodes CASSYSNRGPNYGYTF.